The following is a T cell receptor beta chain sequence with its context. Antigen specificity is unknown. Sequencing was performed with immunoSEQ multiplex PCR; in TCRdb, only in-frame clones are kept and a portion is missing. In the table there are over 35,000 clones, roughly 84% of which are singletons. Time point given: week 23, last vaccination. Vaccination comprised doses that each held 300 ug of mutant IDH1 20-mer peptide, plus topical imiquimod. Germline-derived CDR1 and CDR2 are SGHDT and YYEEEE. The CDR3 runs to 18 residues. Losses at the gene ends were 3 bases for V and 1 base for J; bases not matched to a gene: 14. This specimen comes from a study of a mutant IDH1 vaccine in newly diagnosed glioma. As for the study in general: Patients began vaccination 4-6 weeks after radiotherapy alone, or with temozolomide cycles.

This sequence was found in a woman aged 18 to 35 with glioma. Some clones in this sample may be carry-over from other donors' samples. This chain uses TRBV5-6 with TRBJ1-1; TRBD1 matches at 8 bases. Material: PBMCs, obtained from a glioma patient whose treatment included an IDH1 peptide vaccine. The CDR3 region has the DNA TGTGCCAGCAGCTCGGGGACAGGAGAGGTACTAGAGAACACTGAAGCTTTCTTT. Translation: CASSSGTGEVLENTEAFF. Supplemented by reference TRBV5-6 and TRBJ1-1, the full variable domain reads DAGVTQSPTHLIKTRGQQVTLRCSPKSGHDTVSWYQQALGQGPQFIFQYYEEEERQRGNFPDRFSGHQFPNYSSELNVNALLLGDSALYLCASSSGTGEVLENTEAFFGQGTRLTVV.